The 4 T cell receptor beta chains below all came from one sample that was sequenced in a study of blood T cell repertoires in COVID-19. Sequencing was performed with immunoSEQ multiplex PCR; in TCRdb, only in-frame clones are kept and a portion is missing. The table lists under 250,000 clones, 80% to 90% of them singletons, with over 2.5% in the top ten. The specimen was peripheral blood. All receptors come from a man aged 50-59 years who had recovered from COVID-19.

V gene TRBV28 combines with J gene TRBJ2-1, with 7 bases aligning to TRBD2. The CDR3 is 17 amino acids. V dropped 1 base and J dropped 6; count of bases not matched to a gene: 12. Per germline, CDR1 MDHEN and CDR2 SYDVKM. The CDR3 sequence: CASSLFQDRTRTNEQFF. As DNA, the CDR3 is TGTGCCAGCAGTTTATTTCAGGACCGGACTAGAACCAATGAGCAGTTCTTC.

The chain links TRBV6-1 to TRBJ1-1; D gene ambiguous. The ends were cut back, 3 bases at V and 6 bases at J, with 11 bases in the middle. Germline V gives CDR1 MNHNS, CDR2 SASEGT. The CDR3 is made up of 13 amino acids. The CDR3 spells CASSDPGVAEAFF. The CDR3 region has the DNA TGTGCCAGCAGTGACCCCGGGGTCGCTGAAGCTTTCTTT.

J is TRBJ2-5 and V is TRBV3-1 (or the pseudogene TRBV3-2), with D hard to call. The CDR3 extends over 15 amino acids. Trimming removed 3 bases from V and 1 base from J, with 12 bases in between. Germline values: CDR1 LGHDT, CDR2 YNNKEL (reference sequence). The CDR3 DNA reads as TGTGCCAGCAGCCACGGGTTTGTCGGCCAAGAGACCCAGTACTTC. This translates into CASSHGFVGQETQYF.

The CDR3 spells CASSRRPPGLAASGDEQFF. The CDR3 bases are TGTGCCAGTAGTCGGAGACCACCGGGACTAGCGGCATCGGGGGATGAGCAGTTCTTC. The chain recombines TRBV19 with TRBJ2-1, with 11 bases lining up with TRBD2. The junction had 20 bases not matched to a gene; V was cut back by 5 bases and J by 8 bases. CDR1 and CDR2 (germline): LNHDA, SQIVND (reference sequence). The CDR3 has 19 residues.